Below, 2 T cell receptor beta chains from the same sample are listed, as sequenced in a study of cytomegalovirus exposure and HLA in healthy donors. Clones were sequenced by immunoSEQ multiplex PCR, and TCRdb holds only the in-frame ones, with some missing. The sample lists roughly 90,000 clones; 85% were seen once. The sample comprised PBMCs. These receptors all stem from a man aged 18 to 29 in good health and CMV-seropositive.

The rearrangement links TRBV9 to TRBJ1-2, with 12 positions matching TRBD1. The CDR3 sequence is 14 residues long. Trimming at V came to 2 bases and at J to 8 bases, leaving 4 bases not matched to a gene. Germline V gene data show CDR1 as SGDLS and CDR2 as YYNGEE. The chain's CDR3 is CASSVRDRGQGYTF. The CDR3, as DNA: TGTGCCAGCAGCGTTAGGGACAGGGGGCAAGGCTACACCTTC.

This sequence joins TRBV19 and TRBJ1-1; 8 bases fit TRBD1. This CDR3 region has 14 residues. Germline loops: CDR1 LNHDA, CDR2 SQIVND (reference sequence). V dropped 7 bases and J dropped 0; count of bases not matched to a gene: 4. The CDR3 DNA reads TGTGCCAGTACCACACAGGGGGTGAACACTGAAGCTTTCTTT. Translating gives CASTTQGVNTEAFF.